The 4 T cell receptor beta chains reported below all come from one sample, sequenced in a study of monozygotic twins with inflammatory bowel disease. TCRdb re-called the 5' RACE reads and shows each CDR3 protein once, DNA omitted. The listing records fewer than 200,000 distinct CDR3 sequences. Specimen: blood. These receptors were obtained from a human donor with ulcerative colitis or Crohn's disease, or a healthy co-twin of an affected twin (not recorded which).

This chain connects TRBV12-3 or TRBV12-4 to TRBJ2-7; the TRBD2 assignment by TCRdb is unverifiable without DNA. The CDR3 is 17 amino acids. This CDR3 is CASSNSFSSGRRYEQYF.

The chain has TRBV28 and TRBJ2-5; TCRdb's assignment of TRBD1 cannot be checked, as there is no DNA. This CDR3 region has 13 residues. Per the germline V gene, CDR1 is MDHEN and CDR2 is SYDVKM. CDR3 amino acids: CASGWTGTETQYF.

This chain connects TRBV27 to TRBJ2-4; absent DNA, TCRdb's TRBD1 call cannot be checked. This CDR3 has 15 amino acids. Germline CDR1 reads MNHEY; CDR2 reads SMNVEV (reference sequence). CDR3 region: CASSHEQGSYNIQYF.

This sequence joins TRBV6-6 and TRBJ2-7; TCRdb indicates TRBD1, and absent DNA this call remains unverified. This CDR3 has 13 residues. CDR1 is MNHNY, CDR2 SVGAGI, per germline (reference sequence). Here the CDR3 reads CASSPRGGPEQYF.